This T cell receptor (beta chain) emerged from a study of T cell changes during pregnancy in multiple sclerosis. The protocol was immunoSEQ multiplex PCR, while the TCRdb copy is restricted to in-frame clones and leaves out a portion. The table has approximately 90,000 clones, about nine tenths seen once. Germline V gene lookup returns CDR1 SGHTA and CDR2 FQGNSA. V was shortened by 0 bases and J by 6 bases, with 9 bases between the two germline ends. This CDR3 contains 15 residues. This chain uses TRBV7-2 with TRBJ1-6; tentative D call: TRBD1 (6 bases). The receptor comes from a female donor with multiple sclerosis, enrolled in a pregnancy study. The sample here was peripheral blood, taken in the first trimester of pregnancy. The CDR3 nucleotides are TGTGCCAGCAGCTTAGCACCCAGGGGTAATTCACCCCTCCACTTT. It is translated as CASSLAPRGNSPLHF.